This TCR beta chain comes out of a study of shared clonotypes between healthy human individuals. Study-level findings and limits: Sampling used blood alone; tissue repertoires probably differ. Several donors showed sharing of about 5.5% of naive CD4 clonotypes.

The sorted-subset replicate PCRs were given around 200 ng DNA, which is about 30,000 T cell genomes. Some clones are missing from TCRdb's copy, which holds only in-frame ones; the method was immunoSEQ multiplex PCR. The sample shows around 1,100,000 clones, around three quarters of them seen only once. As concerns this clone: Its antigen is not identified.

Sequencing was carried out using memory CD4+ T cells from PBMCs. Subset described: CD45RA-negative fraction. The receptor was derived from a young man in good health. Some clones in this sample may be carry-over from other donors' samples.

The chain's CDR3 is CASSPTGYTEAFF. The DNA of the CDR3 is TGTGCCAGCAGCCCCACCGGATACACTGAAGCTTTCTTT. The chain has TRBV7-9 and TRBJ1-1; D gene unclear. This CDR3 spans 13 amino acids. The germline V and J ends were trimmed by 5 bases and 3 bases, with 10 bases remaining between them. CDR1 is SEHNR and CDR2 is FQNEAQ in the germline V gene (reference sequence).